The source of this T cell receptor beta chain is a study of T cells in localized non-small cell lung cancer. Between the trimmed V and J ends, which lost 2 bases and 7 bases, there was a span of 15 bases. There are 14 residues in the CDR3. Germline V gene sequence: CDR1 GTSNPN, CDR2 SVGIG (reference sequence). As for this clone: Antigen unknown.

TCRdb's table, derived via immunoSEQ multiplex PCR, lists solely in-frame clones and lacks some. The data show 45,000 to 70,000 clones, with 86% seen just once and roughly 5.5% held by the top ten. Findings and caveats of the study: Maximal T cell clonality occurred in uninvolved adjacent lung, with tumor ranking below it. Because sequencing included only one region (of the tumor), heterogeneity remains possible. Among the top 100 tumor clones, a median about 57 appeared in adjacent lung. Those with higher blood T cell density had longer overall survival.

The origin of this receptor is a woman aged 40 to 75 with stage I lung adenocarcinoma. The specimen was peripheral blood, collected before any cancer treatment. The J gene is TRBJ2-4, the V gene TRBV30, with D perhaps given as TRBD1 or TRBD2 (5 bases each). CDR3 region: CAWSPGTLGNIQYF. The CDR3 coding sequence is TGTGCCTGGAGTCCCGGGACCCTCGGGAACATTCAGTACTTC. The variable domain in full, completed from reference TRBV30 and TRBJ2-4, reads SQTIHQWPATLVQPVGSPLSLECTVEGTSNPNLYWYRQAAGRGLQLLFYSVGIGQISSEVPQNLSASRPQDRQFILSSKKLLLSDSGFYLCAWSPGTLGNIQYFGAGTRLSVL.